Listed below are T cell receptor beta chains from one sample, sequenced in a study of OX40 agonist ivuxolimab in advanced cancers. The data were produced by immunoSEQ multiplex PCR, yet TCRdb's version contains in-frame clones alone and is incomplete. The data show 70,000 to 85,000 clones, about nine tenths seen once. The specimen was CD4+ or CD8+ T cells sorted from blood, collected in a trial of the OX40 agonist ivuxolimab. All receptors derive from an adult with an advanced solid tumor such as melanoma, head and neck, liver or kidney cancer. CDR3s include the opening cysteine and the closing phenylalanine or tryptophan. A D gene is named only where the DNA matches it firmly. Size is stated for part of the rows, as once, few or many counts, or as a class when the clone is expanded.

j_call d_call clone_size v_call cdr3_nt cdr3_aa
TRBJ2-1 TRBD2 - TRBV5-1 TGCGCCAGCAGCGTGACTAGCGGGGGCGTAAATAAGCAGTTCTTC CASSVTSGGVNKQFF
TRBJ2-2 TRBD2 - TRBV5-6 TGTGCCAGCAGCCCAAAGGGCGGGGGGCAGGGCGGGGAGCTGTTTTTT CASSPKGGGQGGELFF
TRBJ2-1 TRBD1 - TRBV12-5 TGTGCTAGTGGTTCAAAAGGACAGGGCGGGAATGAGCAGTTCTTC CASGSKGQGGNEQFF
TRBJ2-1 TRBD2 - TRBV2 TGTGCCAGCCAGACGGGGGGGAGCTCCTACAATGAGCAGTTCTTC CASQTGGSSYNEQFF
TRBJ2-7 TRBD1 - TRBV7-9 TGTGCCAGCAGCCCTCGACAGGGCCTCACCTACGAGCAGTACTTC CASSPRQGLTYEQYF
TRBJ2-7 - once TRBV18 TGTGCCAGCTCACCGCCACGGCCCGAGCAGTACTTC CASSPPRPEQYF
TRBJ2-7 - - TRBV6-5 TGTGCCAGCACCTTTACTAGAGGGGGTTCCGAGCAGTACTTC CASTFTRGGSEQYF
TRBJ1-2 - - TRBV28 TGTGCCAGCAGTTCATCGTCCGGGGGGAACTATGGCTACACCTTC CASSSSSGGNYGYTF
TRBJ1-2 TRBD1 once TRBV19 TGTGCCAGTAGTATAGGGTCGAGGACAGGGGGCTTCGCGCGTGGCTACACCTTC CASSIGSRTGGFARGYTF
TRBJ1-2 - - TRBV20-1 TGCAGTGCTCCCGGGGATGGCTACACCTTC CSAPGDGYTF
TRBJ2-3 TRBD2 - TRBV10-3 TGTGCCATCACCCCTAGCGGGAGCAGCACAGATACGCAGTATTTT CAITPSGSSTDTQYF
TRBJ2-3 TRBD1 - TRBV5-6 TGTGCCAGCAGCCGACAGGGTGGAAGGGATACGCAGTATTTT CASSRQGGRDTQYF
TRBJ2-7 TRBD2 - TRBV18 TGTGCCAGCTCACCAGGGCGGGGGAGCTCCTACGAGCAGTACTTC CASSPGRGSSYEQYF
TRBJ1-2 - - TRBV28 TGTGCCAGCAGTCCCCCGGGCAGGGGAGGAGGCTACACCTTC CASSPPGRGGGYTF
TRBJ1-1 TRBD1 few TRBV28 TGTGCCAGCATTCCCTCCAGGGGGCGTAACACTGAAGCTTTCTTT CASIPSRGRNTEAFF
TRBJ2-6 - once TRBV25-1 TGTGCCAGCATGTCAGGGGCCAACGTCCTGACTTTC CASMSGANVLTF
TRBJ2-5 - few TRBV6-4 TGTGCCAGCAGTGGGGTGGGGGAGAGTGGGGAGACCCAGTACTTC CASSGVGESGETQYF
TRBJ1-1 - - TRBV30 TGCGCCCGGGGGACCGGCACTGAAGCTTTCTTT CARGTGTEAFF
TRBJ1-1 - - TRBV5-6 TGTGCCAGCAGCTTCCGGGGGGCCGGGGTCACTGAAGCTTTCTTT CASSFRGAGVTEAFF
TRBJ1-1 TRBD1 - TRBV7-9 TGTGCCAGCAGCTTGAGGGGGCTGGCAGCTTTCTTT CASSLRGLAAFF
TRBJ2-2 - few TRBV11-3 TGTGCCAGCAGCTTCGGGCCCACCGGGGAGCTGTTTTTT CASSFGPTGELFF
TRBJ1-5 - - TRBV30 TGTGCCTGGAGTGTAGACCCGAGCAATCAGCCCCAGCATTTT CAWSVDPSNQPQHF
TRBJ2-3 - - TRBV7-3 TGTGCCAGCAGCTTAACGGCCAGTTCCACAGATACGCAGTATTTT CASSLTASSTDTQYF
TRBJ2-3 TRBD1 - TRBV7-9 TGTGCCAGCAGCAGGGGGCGAGCAGATACGCAGTATTTT CASSRGRADTQYF